This is a list of T cell receptor beta chains from one sample in a study of T-cell reconstitution after alpha-beta-depleted transplantation in children. TCRdb redid the calling of the PCR reads with MiXCR, one entry per CDR3 protein. The sample lists fewer than 550,000 distinct CDR3 sequences; about an eighth were seen once. The sequences come from PBMCs, mostly from graft donor cells, collected 180 days after TCRalphabeta/CD19-depleted stem cell transplant. The receptors were sampled from a female patient younger than 10 who had a stem cell transplant for aplastic anemia, so the T cells may come from the graft donor. Both conserved end residues are part of each CDR3. The order of the fields is clone size, J gene, D gene, V gene, CDR3 protein, CDR3 DNA. A D gene is named only where the DNA matches it firmly. Clone size is shown for a subset of rows, as once, few, many or a class of expanded clone.

clone size: many
J gene: TRBJ2-3
D gene: .
V gene: TRBV29-1
CDR3 protein: CSVGQSSADTQYF
CDR3 DNA: TGCAGCGTTGGGCAGAGCAGTGCCGATACGCAGTATTTT

clone size: few
J gene: TRBJ2-5
D gene: .
V gene: TRBV18
CDR3 protein: CASSRTWAGLETQYF
CDR3 DNA: TGTGCCAGCTCACGGACCTGGGCAGGCCTGGAGACCCAGTACTTC

clone size: .
J gene: TRBJ1-6
D gene: .
V gene: TRBV27
CDR3 protein: CASSLYPVSPLHF
CDR3 DNA: TGTGCCAGCAGTTTATATCCAGTGTCACCCCTCCACTTT

clone size: many
J gene: TRBJ2-3
D gene: TRBD1
V gene: TRBV20-1
CDR3 protein: CSATGTGVPDTQYF
CDR3 DNA: TGCAGTGCTACCGGGACAGGGGTACCAGATACGCAGTATTTT

clone size: few
J gene: TRBJ2-2
D gene: .
V gene: TRBV27
CDR3 protein: CASSLGTSNTGELFF
CDR3 DNA: TGTGCCAGCAGTTTGGGGACGTCGAACACCGGGGAGCTGTTTTTT

clone size: many
J gene: TRBJ2-1
D gene: .
V gene: TRBV29-1
CDR3 protein: CSVGGTPSYNEQFF
CDR3 DNA: TGCAGCGTTGGTGGGACACCTTCCTACAATGAGCAGTTCTTC

clone size: .
J gene: TRBJ2-7
D gene: TRBD2
V gene: TRBV5-5
CDR3 protein: CASSSQLAASYEQYF
CDR3 DNA: TGTGCCAGCAGCTCTCAGCTAGCGGCCTCCTACGAGCAGTACTTC

clone size: .
J gene: TRBJ1-5
D gene: TRBD1
V gene: TRBV15
CDR3 protein: CATSRDRGTVNQPQHF
CDR3 DNA: TGTGCCACCAGCAGAGATCGGGGGACAGTGAATCAGCCCCAGCATTTT

clone size: .
J gene: TRBJ2-6
D gene: .
V gene: TRBV5-1
CDR3 protein: CASSTDSGANGLTF
CDR3 DNA: TGCGCCAGCAGCACCGACTCTGGGGCCAACGGCCTGACTTTC

clone size: many
J gene: TRBJ1-1
D gene: .
V gene: TRBV29-1
CDR3 protein: CSVDRLRDSENTEAFF
CDR3 DNA: TGCAGCGTTGATCGCCTCCGAGACTCGGAGAACACTGAAGCTTTCTTT

clone size: few
J gene: TRBJ2-7
D gene: TRBD1
V gene: TRBV18
CDR3 protein: CASSPKTGSSYEQYF
CDR3 DNA: TGTGCCAGCTCACCGAAGACAGGGAGCTCCTACGAGCAGTACTTC

clone size: .
J gene: TRBJ2-5
D gene: .
V gene: TRBV5-2
CDR3 protein: CASGPGPHQETQYF
CDR3 DNA: TGTGCCAGCGGCCCCGGGCCACACCAAGAGACCCAGTACTTC

clone size: few
J gene: TRBJ2-1
D gene: TRBD2
V gene: TRBV14
CDR3 protein: CASSQDPLAGNEQFF
CDR3 DNA: TGTGCCAGCAGCCAAGATCCCCTAGCGGGGAATGAGCAGTTCTTC

clone size: few
J gene: TRBJ2-1
D gene: TRBD2
V gene: TRBV4-3
CDR3 protein: CASSQDFTSGGNNEQFF
CDR3 DNA: TGCGCCAGCAGCCAAGATTTCACTAGCGGGGGAAACAATGAGCAGTTCTTC

clone size: .
J gene: TRBJ2-1
D gene: .
V gene: TRBV5-1
CDR3 protein: CASSLASVPSGDEQFF
CDR3 DNA: TGCGCCAGCAGCTTGGCCTCGGTTCCCTCGGGGGATGAGCAGTTCTTC

clone size: .
J gene: TRBJ2-1
D gene: TRBD2
V gene: TRBV12-3/TRBV12-4
CDR3 protein: CASRPGTSGYNEQFF
CDR3 DNA: TGTGCCAGCAGACCCGGGACTAGCGGGTACAATGAGCAGTTCTTC

clone size: .
J gene: TRBJ1-2
D gene: TRBD1
V gene: TRBV5-1
CDR3 protein: CASSFTSTGGQGYTF
CDR3 DNA: TGCGCCAGCAGCTTCACCTCGACAGGGGGGCAAGGCTACACCTTC

clone size: .
J gene: TRBJ1-5
D gene: TRBD1
V gene: TRBV20-1
CDR3 protein: CSARRTGGDGQPQHF
CDR3 DNA: TGCAGTGCTAGAAGAACAGGGGGCGATGGTCAGCCCCAGCATTTT

clone size: few
J gene: TRBJ1-5
D gene: TRBD1
V gene: TRBV28
CDR3 protein: CASSLIPQGAGNQPQHF
CDR3 DNA: TGTGCCAGCAGTTTAATCCCACAGGGGGCTGGCAATCAGCCCCAGCATTTT

clone size: few
J gene: TRBJ1-1
D gene: TRBD1
V gene: TRBV29-1
CDR3 protein: CSVPTGTGGITEAFF
CDR3 DNA: TGCAGCGTGCCTACCGGGACAGGGGGAATAACTGAAGCTTTCTTT

clone size: .
J gene: TRBJ1-3
D gene: .
V gene: TRBV15
CDR3 protein: CATSRDNFENTIYF
CDR3 DNA: TGTGCCACCAGCAGAGACAACTTTGAAAACACCATATATTTT

clone size: few
J gene: TRBJ2-1
D gene: TRBD2
V gene: TRBV29-1
CDR3 protein: CSVGTSGNAYNEQFF
CDR3 DNA: TGCAGCGTCGGGACTAGCGGGAACGCCTACAATGAGCAGTTCTTC

clone size: .
J gene: TRBJ1-2
D gene: .
V gene: TRBV12-3/TRBV12-4
CDR3 protein: CASTIKGGFYGYTF
CDR3 DNA: TGTGCCAGCACCATCAAGGGGGGGTTCTATGGCTACACCTTC

clone size: .
J gene: TRBJ2-1
D gene: TRBD2
V gene: TRBV7-3
CDR3 protein: CASSPTSGRNNEQFF
CDR3 DNA: TGTGCCAGCAGCCCCACTAGCGGGAGAAACAATGAGCAGTTCTTC

clone size: few
J gene: TRBJ2-1
D gene: TRBD2
V gene: TRBV12-3/TRBV12-4
CDR3 protein: CASSQPASGMVEQFF
CDR3 DNA: TGTGCCAGCAGCCAACCCGCTAGCGGGATGGTTGAGCAGTTCTTC

clone size: few
J gene: TRBJ2-1
D gene: TRBD2
V gene: TRBV4-2
CDR3 protein: CASSLGLAGDDEQFF
CDR3 DNA: TGTGCCAGCAGCCTTGGACTAGCGGGAGACGATGAGCAGTTCTTC